The 5 T cell receptor beta chains given below trace back to one sample, sequenced in a study of T cell responses to AZD1222 COVID-19 vaccine. Generated by immunoSEQ multiplex PCR, the TCRdb table keeps only in-frame clones and is missing some. Of about 150,000 clones listed, 75% to 90% are singletons. The source was peripheral blood, collected on day 0 of AZD1222 vaccination. These receptor sequences come from an adult in good health.

This sequence joins TRBV5-6 and TRBJ2-3; possibly TRBD2 for D (5 bases). CDR1 and CDR2 (germline): SGHDT, YYEEEE. V shed 7 bases and J shed 5 bases, with 8 bases lying between them. The CDR3 consists of 11 residues. The CDR3 loop reads CASGRGDTQYF. CDR3 in DNA: TGTGCCAGCGGCCGGGGAGATACGCAGTATTTT.

This sequence joins TRBV13 and TRBJ2-7; tentatively, D is TRBD1 (5 bases). The CDR3 totals 14 residues. Germline values: CDR1 PRHDT, CDR2 FYEKMQ (reference sequence). V gave up 5 bases and J gave up 6 bases, with 17 bases separating them. The CDR3 here is CASSPRTKEFEQYF. Here the CDR3 DNA reads TGTGCCAGCAGCCCCCGGACAAAAGAGTTCGAGCAGTACTTC.

This clone was detected once. V is TRBV2 and J is TRBJ1-2, with 7 bases that match TRBD1. The CDR3 is 13 amino acids. Germline CDR1 and CDR2: SNHLY and FYNNEI. V gave up 4 bases and J gave up 2 bases; unmatched junction bases: 1. The CDR3 DNA follows: TGTGCCAGCAGTGGGACAGGCAACTATGGCTACACCTTC. This translates into CASSGTGNYGYTF.

The chain is built from TRBV6-4 and TRBJ2-7; the match to TRBD2 covers 8 bases. CDR3 length: 14 amino acids. Germline assignment: CDR1 MRHNA and CDR2 SNTAGT. The trim removed 9 bases at V and 3 bases at J, leaving 10 bases unmatched. The CDR3 nucleotides read TGTGCCAGGGGAGTCGGGACTAGTAACTACGAGCAGTACTTC. This gives the protein CARGVGTSNYEQYF.

The chain employs TRBV27 and TRBJ1-2; 11 nucleotides match TRBD1. The CDR3 loop spans 17 amino acids. V trimming: 6 bases; J trimming: 3 bases; junction bases outside the gene matches: 12. Germline lookup yields CDR1 MNHEY and CDR2 SMNVEV (reference sequence). The CDR3 loop reads CASSSSWTGGRDYGYTF. The CDR3 coding sequence is TGTGCCAGCAGCTCATCGTGGACAGGGGGCAGGGACTATGGCTACACCTTC.